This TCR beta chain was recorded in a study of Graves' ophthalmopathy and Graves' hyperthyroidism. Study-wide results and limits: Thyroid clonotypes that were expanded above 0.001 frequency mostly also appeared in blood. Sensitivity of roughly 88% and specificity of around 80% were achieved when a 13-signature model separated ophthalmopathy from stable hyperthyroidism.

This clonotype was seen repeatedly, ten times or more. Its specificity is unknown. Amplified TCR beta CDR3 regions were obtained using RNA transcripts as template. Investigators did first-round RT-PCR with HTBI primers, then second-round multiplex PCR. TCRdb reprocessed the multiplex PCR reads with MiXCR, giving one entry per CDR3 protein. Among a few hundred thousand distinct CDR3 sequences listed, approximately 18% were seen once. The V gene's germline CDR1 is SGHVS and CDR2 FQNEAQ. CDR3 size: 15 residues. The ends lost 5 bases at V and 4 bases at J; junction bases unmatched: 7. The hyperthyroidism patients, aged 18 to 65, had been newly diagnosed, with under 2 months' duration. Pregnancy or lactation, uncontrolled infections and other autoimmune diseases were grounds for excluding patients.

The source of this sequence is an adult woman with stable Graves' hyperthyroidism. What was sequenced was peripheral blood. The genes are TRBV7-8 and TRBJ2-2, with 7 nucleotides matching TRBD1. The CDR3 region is CASSRTGVSTGELFF. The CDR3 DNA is TGTGCCAGCAGCCGGACAGGAGTAAGCACCGGGGAGCTGTTTTTT.